The sequence of this T cell receptor (beta chain) was determined in a study of cytomegalovirus exposure and HLA in healthy donors (TCRdb year 2017). Concerning the study at large: According to an earlier analysis of several hundred of the donors, roughly 180 million T cells yielded roughly 100 million unique TCR beta sequences and less than 300 Gb of sequence data. The study combined high-throughput TCR immunosequencing, statistical association of individual TCRs with disease status, and machine learning to predict cytomegalovirus infection status. Among some 400 genotyped donors of the cohort, an average of approximately 240,000 unique TCR beta nucleotide sequences was sequenced per donor, of which about 18% were non-productive. The genetic ancestry cluster associated with self-reported Caucasian donors included about 84% of the 398 genotyped donors. In the later analysis, no new phenotypic data were used to find candidate immune exposures; instead, reliance was placed on TCR beta sequences and their occurrence across donors. A separate validation cohort of some 130 different subjects was used in addition to the approximately 700-subject first cohort. Every discovery cohort repertoire had been produced on one sequencing platform. A later analysis re-analyzed previously published TCR beta repertoires from 666 donors and added high-resolution HLA genotyping to study TCR occurrence patterns. Alongside the repertoire data, information on donor age, sex, ethnicity and CMV serostatus was compiled. The number of typed donors differed by locus: about 629-630 for A, B, C, DRB1 and DQB1; some 500 for DQA1; 606 for DPA1; and around 490 for DPB1. Roughly 300 gigabases of sequencing data and around 88 million unique TCR sequences made up an early release that covered nearly 650 HLA-typed donors. In an earlier analysis of over 550 of the donors, high-throughput TCR beta sequencing was used to judge whether each TCR beta V gene segment behaved as functional or pseudogenic. The study profiled the T cell repertoires of about 720 subjects by immunosequencing and related them to cytomegalovirus serostatus. The aim of the study was to test whether cataloging public T cell receptors could identify signatures of past pathogen exposure. Roughly five DR-DQ haplotypes were handled as single units for association and clustering because linkage in the cohort was strong. Class I and class II HLA loci were covered by the typing at four-digit resolution. In a later genetic analysis, genome-wide SNP genotypes for about three fifths of the 666 donors were used, and that subset was treated as a discovery cohort. Study-level results and caveats: The 87-base-pair reads could not distinguish some IMGT-functional V segments, including TRBV6-2 and TRBV6-3, so those segments were excluded. A group of highly shared sequence variants was considered likely to be a technical artifact of the sequencing pipeline. Three of the identified cytomegalovirus-associated TCR beta chains were confirmed in vitro to be specific for cytomegalovirus antigens. Compared with equally common non-associated chains, HLA-associated TCR beta chains in a later analysis were more clonally expanded and had lower generation probabilities. Because counts were too low, fewer than 20 rarely observed V segments, including chromosome 9 orphons, were excluded from the earlier analysis of fewer than 650 of the donors. An earlier analysis of some 590 of the donors showed that most TCR beta V segments appeared in productive rearrangements either about 90% or about 30% of the time, which broadly matched IMGT annotations. Only TCR beta chains were sequenced in this cohort, and the absence of alpha or paired-chain data limited detectable features. When HLA alleles, especially DR and DQ, strongly co-occurred, attributing TCR associations to individual alleles was difficult. In a later analysis, TCR association rates were found to vary across HLA loci, with the most associated TCRs seen for DRB1 alleles and the fewest for HLA-C alleles. According to a later analysis, most CMV-associated TCR beta chains appeared to be HLA-restricted, and the HLA associations seemed to be driven largely by CMV exposure. While some public TCRs were present in many individuals, most TCR sequences turned up only very rarely across donors. In both the original and validation cohorts, the classifier was reported to diagnose cytomegalovirus status with high specificity and sensitivity. A further reported finding was that TCR beta sequences accurately predicted the HLA-A and HLA-B alleles for most subjects in the first cohort. In a later genetic analysis, fewer N-insertions in productive TCRs were reported among donors in an Asian-associated ancestry cluster than the roughly 670-donor mean. At a false discovery rate of 0.05, a later analysis linked some 17,000 TCR beta sequences to specific HLA alleles. The presence/absence analyses assumed that sequencing depth was roughly uniform across donors, and that assumption may not be true. Because some donors lacked HLA typing at each locus, the association tests relied only on the typed subset. An association between a missense DCLRE1C variant and V-gene and J-gene trimming of TCR beta chains was found in a later genetic analysis and replicated in an independent cohort. According to a later analysis, parvovirus B19, influenza, CMV and Epstein-Barr virus appeared linked to several top co-occurrence clusters. It was suggested by the authors that the approach could potentially be generalized to other disease states and immunological phenotypes. Linkage disequilibrium might explain the correlated functional status among segregating V segments, but an unknown experimental factor could not be excluded. A total of 150 to 200 TCR beta chains were listed by the study as associated with cytomegalovirus. CMV serostatus was the only immune exposure information available for the cohort.

In the germline V gene, CDR1 corresponds to SQVTM and CDR2 to ANQGSEA. Here V drops 6 bases and J drops 4 bases, and the junction holds 14 bases not matched to any gene. There are 16 amino acids in the CDR3, from cysteine to phenylalanine inclusive. Only CDR3 DNA remains: 48 bases, in frame from the first base. Turning to this clone: The target of this receptor is not known. No base-level quality is on record; no much larger clone is a single base apart.

The cohort consisted of fewer than 700 healthy bone marrow donors. Cohort members were all nominally healthy when sampled, although unrecorded immune exposures were likely present. The donor tested CMV seronegative, placing the donor among the 350 or so seronegative members of the cohort. Every donor gave a peripheral blood sample, and the peripheral blood mononuclear cells from that sample were used for TCR beta sequencing. The Qiagen DNeasy Blood Extraction Kit was used to extract genomic DNA from the blood cell samples. Libraries came from the immunoSEQ multiplex PCR assay. A mixture of 60 forward primers for TCR Vbeta segments and 13 reverse primers for TCR Jbeta segments was used in the multiplex PCR. Amplification of the CDR3 region of rearranged TCR beta genes was performed with a multiplex PCR assay on genomic DNA. The Illumina HiSeq System was used to sequence the amplified TCR beta libraries as 87-base-pair reads. The authors' pipeline ran thus. Across the 500 to 850 repertoires, a later analysis counted some 80 million unique TCR beta chains, roughly 11 million of which were shared by at least two donors. To remove PCR and sequencing errors, raw reads were error-corrected and collapsed into unique sequences using a nearest-neighbor algorithm that merged closely related sequences. To assign V, D and J gene segments, CDR3 sequences were aligned to IMGT reference sequences. For a sequence to be retained, at least a six-nucleotide match to both a V gene segment and a J gene segment was required. Rearrangements were classified as productive when the CDR3 lacked stop codons and remained in frame with V and J, and all other rearrangements were classified as non-productive. CDR3 was defined by IMGT convention, running from the second conserved V-encoded cysteine to the conserved J-encoded phenylalanine. The earlier analysis of 587 of the donors excluded any sequence lacking an unambiguous match to a single V gene segment. An earlier analysis of several hundred of the donors called V segments functional above 56.7% productive rearrangements and segregating when the between-donor standard deviation exceeded 5%. A statistical classification framework was developed to diagnose cytomegalovirus status using the catalog of TCR beta chain sequences. In a later analysis, TCR nucleotide sequences were compared against IMGT/GENE-DB human TR gene sequences so that V and J genes could be assigned. Using the TCRdist pipeline, a later analysis assigned CDR3 sequences along with most-parsimonious VDJ recombination scenarios. In a later analysis, every TCR beta chain was defined by the combination of its CDR3 amino acid sequence and its V-gene family, and reads without a unique V-gene family were dropped. A later analysis removed 450 to 600 highly shared, low-generation-probability nucleotide sequences to deal with suspected cross-contamination and a sequencing artifact. In a later analysis, a clonal expansion index for each public chain was calculated from normalized within-repertoire ranks of inferred template counts. A later analysis computed generation probabilities with a VDJ recombination model fitted to out-of-frame rearrangements, and checked the results against IGoR. In a later analysis, TCR-TCR, TCR-HLA and TCR-CMV co-occurrence was scored with hypergeometric tests, and a repertoire-size bias correction was applied to TCR pairs. In a later analysis, false discovery rates were estimated by permuting HLA or CMV assignments 20 times. A later analysis grouped co-occurring TCRs with DBSCAN, adding TCRdist sequence similarity when clustering within HLA-allele-positive subsets. Repertoires with fewer than 30,000 or more than 120,000 public chains, plus five repertoires with anomalous nucleotide sharing, were excluded from co-occurrence clustering. TCRdb obtained this table from immuneACCESS and retained in-frame rearrangements with V and J assigned. These tables miss some clones; where compared with another copy, unresolved V genes account for less than half of the shortfall, and the remainder is unexplained. That table is the source of V, J and clone size, and D and trimming were worked out from the DNA. This sample comprises about 43,000 clones, 51% of them detected only once. The top ten clonotypes cover 5% to 6.5% of the sample.

The V and J segments used are TRBV29-1 and TRBJ2-3; 9 bases in the middle match TRBD2. The sequence derives from a man aged 55-75 years in good health and CMV-seronegative. Sequences were obtained from PBMCs. The CDR3 region: CSVFGEAGGGADTQYF. The sequenced DNA: TGCAGCGTCTTTGGGGAGGCGGGAGGGGGCGCAGATACGCAGTATTTT.